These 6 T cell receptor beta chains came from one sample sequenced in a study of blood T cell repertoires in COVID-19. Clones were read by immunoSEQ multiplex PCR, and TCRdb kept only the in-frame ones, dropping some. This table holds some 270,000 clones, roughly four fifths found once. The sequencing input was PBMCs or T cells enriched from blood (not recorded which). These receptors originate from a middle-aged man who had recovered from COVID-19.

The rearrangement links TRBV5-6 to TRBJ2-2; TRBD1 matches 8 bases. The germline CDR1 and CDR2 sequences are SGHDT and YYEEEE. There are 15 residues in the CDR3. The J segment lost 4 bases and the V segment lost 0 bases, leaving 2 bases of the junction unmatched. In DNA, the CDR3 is TGTGCCAGCAGCTTGGGGGACAGGCCCACCGGGGAGCTGTTTTTT. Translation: CASSLGDRPTGELFF.

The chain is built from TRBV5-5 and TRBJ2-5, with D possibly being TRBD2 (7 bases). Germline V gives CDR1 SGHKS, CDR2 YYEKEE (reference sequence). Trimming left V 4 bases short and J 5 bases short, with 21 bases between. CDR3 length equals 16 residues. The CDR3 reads CASSRVTGGTGETQYF. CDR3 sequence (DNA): TGTGCCAGCAGCCGGGTGACGGGGGGAACAGGGGAGACCCAGTACTTC. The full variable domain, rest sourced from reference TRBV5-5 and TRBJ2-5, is DAGVTQSPTHLIKTRGQQVTLRCSPISGHKSVSWYQQVLGQGPQFIFQYYEKEERGRGNFPDRFSARQFPNYSSELNVNALLLGDSALYLCASSRVTGGTGETQYFGPGTRLLVL.

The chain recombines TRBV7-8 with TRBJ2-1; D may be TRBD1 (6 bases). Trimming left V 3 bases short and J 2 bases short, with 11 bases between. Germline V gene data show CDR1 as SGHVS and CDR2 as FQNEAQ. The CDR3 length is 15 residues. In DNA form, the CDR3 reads TGTGCCAGCAGCTTGTCAGGGGCCACCTACAATGAGCAGTTCTTC. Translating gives CASSLSGATYNEQFF.

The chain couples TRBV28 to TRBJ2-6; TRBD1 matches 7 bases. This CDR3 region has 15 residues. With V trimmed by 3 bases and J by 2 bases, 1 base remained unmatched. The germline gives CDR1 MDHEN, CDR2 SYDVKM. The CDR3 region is CASSLTGTGANVLTF. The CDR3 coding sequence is TGTGCCAGCAGTTTGACAGGGACTGGGGCCAACGTCCTGACTTTC. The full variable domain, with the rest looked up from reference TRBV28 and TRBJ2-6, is DVKVTQSSRYLVKRTGEKVFLECVQDMDHENMFWYRQDPGLGLRLIYFSYDVKMKEKGDIPEGYSVSREKKERFSLILESASTNQTSMYLCASSLTGTGANVLTFGAGSRLTVL.

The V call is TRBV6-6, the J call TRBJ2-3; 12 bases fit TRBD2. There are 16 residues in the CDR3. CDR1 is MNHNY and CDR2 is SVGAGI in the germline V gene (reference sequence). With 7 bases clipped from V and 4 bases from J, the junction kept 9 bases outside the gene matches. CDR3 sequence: CASTFGLAGLSDTQYF. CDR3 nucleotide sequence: TGTGCCAGCACCTTCGGACTAGCGGGACTCTCAGATACGCAGTATTTT.

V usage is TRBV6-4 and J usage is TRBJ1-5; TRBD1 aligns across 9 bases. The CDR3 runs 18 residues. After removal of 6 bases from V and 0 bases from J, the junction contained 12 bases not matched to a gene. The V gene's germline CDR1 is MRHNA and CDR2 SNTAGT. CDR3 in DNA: TGTGCCAGCAGGGGGTCCCGGGACAGGGAATATAGCAATCAGCCCCAGCATTTT. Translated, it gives CASRGSRDREYSNQPQHF.